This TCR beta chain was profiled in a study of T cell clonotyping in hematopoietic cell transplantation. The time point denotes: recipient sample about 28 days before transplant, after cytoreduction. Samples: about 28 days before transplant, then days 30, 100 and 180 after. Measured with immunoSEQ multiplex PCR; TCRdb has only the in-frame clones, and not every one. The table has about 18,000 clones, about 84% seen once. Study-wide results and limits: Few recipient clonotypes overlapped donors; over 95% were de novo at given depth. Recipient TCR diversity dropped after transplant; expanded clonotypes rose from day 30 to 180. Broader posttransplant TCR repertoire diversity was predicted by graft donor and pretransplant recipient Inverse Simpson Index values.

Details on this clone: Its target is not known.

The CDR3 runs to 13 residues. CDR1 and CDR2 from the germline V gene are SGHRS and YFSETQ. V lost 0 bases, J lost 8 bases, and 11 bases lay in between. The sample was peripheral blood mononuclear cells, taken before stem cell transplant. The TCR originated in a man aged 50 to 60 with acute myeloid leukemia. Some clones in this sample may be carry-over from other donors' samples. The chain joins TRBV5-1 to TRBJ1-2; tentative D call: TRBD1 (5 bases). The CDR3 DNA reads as TGCGCCAGCAGCTTGGGGCAGGGACGCGGCTACACCTTC. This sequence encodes CASSLGQGRGYTF.